These 9 T cell receptor beta chains originate from one sample sequenced in a study of long-term antiretroviral therapy in people with HIV. Sequencing used immunoSEQ v3.0 at survey level. The assay was immunoSEQ multiplex PCR, and TCRdb's table has in-frame clones only and misses some. There are 20,000 to 25,000 clones in the sample; 85% to 95% occur only once, and 9.2% lies in the top ten. Material: unsorted PBMCs, obtained 7.6 years after starting antiretroviral therapy. These receptors all stem from a woman between 35 and 50 years old with HIV.

The V call is TRBV7-3, the J call TRBJ2-5; 10 bases agree with TRBD2. Germline loops: CDR1 SGHTA, CDR2 FQGTGA. Germline trimming cut 7 bases from V and 1 base from J; bases unmatched to any gene: 12. This CDR3 has 17 amino acids. The CDR3 loop is CASKPQRGGRVQETQYF. CDR3 in DNA: TGTGCCAGCAAGCCGCAGCGGGGGGGCCGAGTCCAAGAGACCCAGTACTTC. The full variable domain, its missing parts supplied by reference TRBV7-3 and TRBJ2-5, is GAGVSQTPSNKVTEKGKYVELRCDPISGHTALYWYRQSLGQGPEFLIYFQGTGAADDSGLPNDRFFAVRPEGSVSTLKIQRTERGDSAVYLCASKPQRGGRVQETQYFGPGTRLLVL.

V is TRBV25-1 and J is TRBJ2-7; 11 bases are a match to TRBD2. Germline V gene data show CDR1 as MGHDK and CDR2 as SYGVNS. This CDR3 has 15 amino acids. Losses at the gene ends were 1 base for V and 2 bases for J; bases not matched to a gene: 1. The CDR3 sequence: CASSELLAGAYEQYF. In DNA, the CDR3 is TGTGCCAGCAGTGAATTACTAGCGGGGGCCTACGAGCAGTACTTC.

This chain joins TRBV4-3 and TRBJ1-3; the D is unclear. This CDR3 comprises 14 residues. The V end was cut by 4 bases, the J end by 0 bases, with 7 bases between. Germline V gene data show CDR1 as LGHNA and CDR2 as YSLEER. CDR3 in DNA: TGCGCCAGCAGCCCGGGTACCTCTGGAAACACCATATATTTT. Protein: CASSPGTSGNTIYF.

The J gene is TRBJ2-1, the V gene TRBV7-2, with D possibly matching TRBD1 (6 bases). Trimming cost V 3 bases and J 1 base, with 10 bases left between them. Germline V gene lookup returns CDR1 SGHTA and CDR2 FQGNSA. The CDR3 extends over 15 amino acids. Here the CDR3 reads CASSFQGWSYNEQFF. In DNA, the CDR3 is TGTGCCAGCAGCTTCCAGGGGTGGTCCTACAATGAGCAGTTCTTC.

The chain recombines TRBV5-8 with TRBJ2-7; D gene ambiguous. The CDR3 length is 13 residues. V was pared by 0 bases and J by 3 bases, with 7 bases between. Germline lookup yields CDR1 SGHTS and CDR2 YDEGEE. The chain's CDR3 is CASSLGPDYEQYF. The CDR3 DNA reads TGTGCCAGCAGCTTGGGACCCGACTACGAGCAGTACTTC.

V gene TRBV23-1 combines with J gene TRBJ1-4, with D possibly being TRBD1 (6 bases). TRBV23-1 is placed among ORFs of uncertain function. The V gene lost 8 bases and the J gene lost 6 bases, with 19 bases spanning the gap. The CDR3 is 15 amino acids. The CDR3 region has the DNA TGCGCCAGCCGTCTTCGGACAGACAAAGATGAAAAACTGTTTTTT. Residues: CASRLRTDKDEKLFF.

The rearrangement links TRBV11-2 to TRBJ2-3; TRBD2 might be the D (6 bases). The germline CDR1 and CDR2 sequences are SGHAT and FQNNGV. There are 16 residues in the CDR3. Trimming stripped 1 base from V and 1 base from J, with 12 bases between. The CDR3 sequence: CASSLGHTGGTDTQYF. In DNA form, the CDR3 reads TGTGCCAGCAGCTTAGGACACACGGGAGGCACAGATACGCAGTATTTT.

The rearrangement joins TRBV14 to TRBJ1-2, with D uncertain. Germline V gives CDR1 SGHDN, CDR2 FVKESK. The V gene lost 0 bases and the J gene lost 2 bases, with 10 bases spanning the gap. The CDR3 has 15 residues. CDR3 amino acids: CASSQDLRANYGYTF. Written as DNA, the CDR3 is TGTGCCAGCAGCCAAGATCTCCGTGCCAACTATGGCTACACCTTC.

The V call is TRBV5-4, the J call TRBJ1-2; D perhaps matches TRBD1 (6 bases). V lost 2 bases to trimming and J lost 8 bases, with 16 bases between them. Germline V CDR1 and CDR2: SGHNT, YYREEE (reference sequence). CDR3 length equals 14 residues. This chain's CDR3 is CASSLDSGGEGYTF. DNA for the CDR3: TGTGCCAGCAGCTTAGATTCCGGGGGCGAGGGCTACACCTTC.